This is a list of T cell receptor beta chains from one sample in a study of spatial heterogeneity in lung cancer. TCRdb passed the 5' RACE reads through MiXCR, listing each CDR3 protein once. The sample holds tens of thousands of distinct CDR3 sequences; 6.4% are singletons and the top ten take approximately 10%. The sequencing used lung tumor tissue, collected at surgery. These receptors all stem from a male donor with early-stage non-small cell lung cancer. CDR3s include the opening cysteine and the closing phenylalanine or tryptophan. Fields, in order: D gene, V gene, J gene, CDR3 protein. A D gene is named only where the DNA matches it firmly.

d_gene: TRBD2
v_gene: TRBV5-1
j_gene: TRBJ2-1
CDR3aa: CASSLGPSGVPSDEQFF

d_gene: .
v_gene: TRBV6-5
j_gene: TRBJ1-6
CDR3aa: CASSYVGDSPLHF

d_gene: .
v_gene: TRBV20-1
j_gene: TRBJ1-6
CDR3aa: CSARVGTQSANSPLHF

d_gene: .
v_gene: TRBV20-1
j_gene: TRBJ1-2
CDR3aa: CSAPGDFNYGYTF

d_gene: TRBD1
v_gene: TRBV27
j_gene: TRBJ2-1
CDR3aa: CASKGQSTYNEQFF

d_gene: TRBD1
v_gene: TRBV28
j_gene: TRBJ1-5
CDR3aa: CASSQGQGAQPQHF

d_gene: .
v_gene: TRBV10-2
j_gene: TRBJ2-5
CDR3aa: CASSAQDSYQETQYF

d_gene: .
v_gene: TRBV15
j_gene: TRBJ2-1
CDR3aa: CATSRGDMLANEQFF

d_gene: TRBD1
v_gene: TRBV27
j_gene: TRBJ2-5
CDR3aa: CASSRGQGPVETQYF

d_gene: .
v_gene: TRBV29-1
j_gene: TRBJ2-7
CDR3aa: CSAGKETYEQYF

d_gene: TRBD1
v_gene: TRBV29-1
j_gene: TRBJ1-2
CDR3aa: CSVGDRASGGYTF

d_gene: TRBD1
v_gene: TRBV4-3
j_gene: TRBJ1-5
CDR3aa: CASSQDRQGDQPQHF

d_gene: .
v_gene: TRBV18
j_gene: TRBJ1-2
CDR3aa: CASSPEPGYGYTF

d_gene: .
v_gene: TRBV28
j_gene: TRBJ2-7
CDR3aa: CASSTGLYEQYF

d_gene: TRBD1
v_gene: TRBV7-3
j_gene: TRBJ2-1
CDR3aa: CASSRGTGDEQFF

d_gene: .
v_gene: TRBV28
j_gene: TRBJ1-1
CDR3aa: CASSFMVGAEAFF

d_gene: .
v_gene: TRBV5-1
j_gene: TRBJ1-5
CDR3aa: CASSLGGATENQPQHF

d_gene: .
v_gene: TRBV28
j_gene: TRBJ2-3
CDR3aa: CATNLQGGTDTQYF

d_gene: .
v_gene: TRBV27
j_gene: TRBJ1-1
CDR3aa: CASRVGVQAFF

d_gene: .
v_gene: TRBV5-4
j_gene: TRBJ1-6
CDR3aa: CASTRRDTFSPLHF

d_gene: .
v_gene: TRBV6-5
j_gene: TRBJ1-5
CDR3aa: CASRTTLNQPQHF

d_gene: .
v_gene: TRBV20-1
j_gene: TRBJ2-7
CDR3aa: CSGRGEQGSYEQYF

d_gene: .
v_gene: TRBV6-2/TRBV6-3
j_gene: TRBJ1-1
CDR3aa: CASGDRTYTEAFF

d_gene: TRBD2
v_gene: TRBV7-9
j_gene: TRBJ2-3
CDR3aa: CASSKMTSGSVGTDTQYF

d_gene: .
v_gene: TRBV6-2/TRBV6-3
j_gene: TRBJ2-3
CDR3aa: CASSRPSDTQYF

d_gene: .
v_gene: TRBV7-9
j_gene: TRBJ2-7
CDR3aa: CASSSGGPEQYF

d_gene: .
v_gene: TRBV5-1
j_gene: TRBJ2-3
CDR3aa: CASSRVGSTDTQYF

d_gene: .
v_gene: TRBV6-1
j_gene: TRBJ2-7
CDR3aa: CASSEDVQGASYEQYF

d_gene: .
v_gene: TRBV19
j_gene: TRBJ1-2
CDR3aa: CASSIRTRGDYGYTF

d_gene: .
v_gene: TRBV5-1
j_gene: TRBJ1-1
CDR3aa: CARQQGNTEAFF

d_gene: .
v_gene: TRBV2
j_gene: TRBJ2-7
CDR3aa: CASSWYVEAYEQYF

d_gene: TRBD1
v_gene: TRBV4-3
j_gene: TRBJ2-7
CDR3aa: CASSQAGQGAYEQYF

d_gene: .
v_gene: TRBV30
j_gene: TRBJ2-7
CDR3aa: CAWRTMSYEQYF

d_gene: .
v_gene: TRBV7-2
j_gene: TRBJ1-5
CDR3aa: CASSLVGGGGNQPQHF

d_gene: .
v_gene: TRBV5-1
j_gene: TRBJ2-2
CDR3aa: CASSFGGRTGELFF

d_gene: TRBD1
v_gene: TRBV5-1
j_gene: TRBJ2-7
CDR3aa: CASSEGQGFYEQYF

d_gene: .
v_gene: TRBV7-2
j_gene: TRBJ2-7
CDR3aa: CASSGGPSAYEQYF